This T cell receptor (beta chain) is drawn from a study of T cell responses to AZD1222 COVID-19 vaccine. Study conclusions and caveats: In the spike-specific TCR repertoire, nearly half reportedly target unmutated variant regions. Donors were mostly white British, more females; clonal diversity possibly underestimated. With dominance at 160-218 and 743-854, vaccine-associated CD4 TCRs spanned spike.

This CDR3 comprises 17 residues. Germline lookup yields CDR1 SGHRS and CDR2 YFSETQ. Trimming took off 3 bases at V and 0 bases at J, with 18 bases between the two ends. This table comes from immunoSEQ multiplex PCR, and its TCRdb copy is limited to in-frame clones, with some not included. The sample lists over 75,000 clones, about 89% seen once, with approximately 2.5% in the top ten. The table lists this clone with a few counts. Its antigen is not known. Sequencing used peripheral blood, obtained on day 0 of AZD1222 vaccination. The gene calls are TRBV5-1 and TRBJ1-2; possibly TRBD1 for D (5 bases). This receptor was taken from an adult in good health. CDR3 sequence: CASSSYIVTETNYGYTF. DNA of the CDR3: TGCGCCAGCAGCTCCTACATCGTGACAGAAACTAACTATGGCTACACCTTC.